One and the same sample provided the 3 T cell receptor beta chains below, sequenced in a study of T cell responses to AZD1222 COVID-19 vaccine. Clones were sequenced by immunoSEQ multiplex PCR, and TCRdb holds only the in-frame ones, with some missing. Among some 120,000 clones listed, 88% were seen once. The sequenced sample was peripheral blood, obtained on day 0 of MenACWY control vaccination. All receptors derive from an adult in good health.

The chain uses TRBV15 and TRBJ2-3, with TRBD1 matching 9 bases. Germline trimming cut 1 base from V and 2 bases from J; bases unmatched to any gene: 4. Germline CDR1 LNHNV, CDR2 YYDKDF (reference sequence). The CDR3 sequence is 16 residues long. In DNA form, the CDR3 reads TGTGCCACCAGCAGAGTGGGACAGGGTCACACAGATACGCAGTATTTT. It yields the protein CATSRVGQGHTDTQYF.

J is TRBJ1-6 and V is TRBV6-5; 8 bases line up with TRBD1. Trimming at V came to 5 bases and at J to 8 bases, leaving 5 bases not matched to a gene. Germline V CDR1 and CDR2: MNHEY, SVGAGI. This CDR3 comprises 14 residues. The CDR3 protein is CASSTQGGYSPLHF. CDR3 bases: TGTGCCAGCAGTACACAGGGGGGGTATTCACCCCTCCACTTT.

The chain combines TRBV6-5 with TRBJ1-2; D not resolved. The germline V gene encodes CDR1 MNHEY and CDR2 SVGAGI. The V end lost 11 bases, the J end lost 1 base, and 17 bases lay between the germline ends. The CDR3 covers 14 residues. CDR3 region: CAAMGLISNYGYTF. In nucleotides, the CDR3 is TGTGCCGCCATGGGTCTAATAAGTAACTATGGCTACACCTTC.